This T cell receptor (beta chain) originates from a study of blood T cell repertoires in COVID-19. For the study at large: From T cells, B-cell-depleted T cells, or PBMCs came the material, which was cDNA or gDNA.

Sequencing was performed with immunoSEQ multiplex PCR; in TCRdb, only in-frame clones are kept and a portion is missing. The sample contains under 95,000 clones, around four fifths of which appear only once. Germline V gene lookup returns CDR1 MNHNY and CDR2 SVGAGI (reference sequence). The length of the CDR3 is 14 residues. Trimming took 6 bases from V and 0 from J, leaving 11 bases between them. This clonotype was obtained from a man aged 65 to 79 with acute or convalescent COVID-19. The material sequenced was peripheral blood. V usage is TRBV6-6 and J usage is TRBJ1-2, with a possible D match to TRBD1 (5 bases). The CDR3 protein is CASSPGGANYGYTF. The CDR3 DNA is TGTGCCAGCAGCCCCGGGGGAGCTAACTATGGCTACACCTTC.